This entry lists 29 T cell receptor beta chains sequenced from one sample in a study of T cell responses to AZD1222 COVID-19 vaccine. The repertoire was sequenced with immunoSEQ multiplex PCR; TCRdb's copy has only in-frame clones and lacks some. The sample comprises over 120,000 clones, about 91% of which are singletons, and about 1.9% rests with the top ten. Sequenced here: peripheral blood, sampled on day 0 of AZD1222 vaccination. The receptor source for this set is an adult in good health.

The V and J genes are TRBV4-3 and TRBJ2-3, with D uncertain. The CDR3 runs to 16 residues. V lost 0 bases, J lost 2 bases, and 12 bases lay in between. CDR1 LGHNA and CDR2 YSLEER come from the germline V gene. The CDR3 is CASSQDFRRYTDTQYF. The DNA of the CDR3 is TGCGCCAGCAGCCAAGATTTTAGGCGGTACACAGATACGCAGTATTTT.

The chain recombines TRBV11-2 with TRBJ1-5; D remains unclear. The CDR3 spans 14 residues. The V gene lost 2 bases and the J gene lost 6 bases, with 11 bases spanning the gap. Germline V gene data show CDR1 as SGHAT and CDR2 as FQNNGV. The CDR3 sequence: CASSLNGVGQPQHF. The CDR3 bases are TGTGCCAGCAGCTTAAATGGGGTTGGTCAGCCCCAGCATTTT.

The chain combines TRBV5-5 with TRBJ2-7, with no clear D. Looked up from germline, CDR1 is SGHKS and CDR2 is YYEKEE (reference sequence). Trimming removed 0 bases from V and 2 bases from J, with 6 bases in between. There are 13 residues in the CDR3. This chain's CDR3 is CASSLAPPYEQYF. The DNA for the CDR3 is TGTGCCAGCAGCTTGGCACCGCCCTACGAGCAGTACTTC.

This chain connects TRBV19 to TRBJ2-1; D gene unclear. CDR1 is LNHDA and CDR2 is SQIVND in the germline V gene (reference sequence). The CDR3 totals 12 residues. The V gene lost 3 bases and the J gene lost 9 bases, with 9 bases spanning the gap. CDR3 sequence (DNA): TGTGCCAGTAGTATGAGAACCTTTGAGCAGTTCTTC. This sequence encodes CASSMRTFEQFF.

The table lists this clone with a few counts. V gene TRBV18 combines with J gene TRBJ1-1; no reliable D call. The germline V gene has CDR1 KGHSH and CDR2 LQKENI. The CDR3 consists of 15 residues. The ends were cut back, 6 bases at V and 0 bases at J, with 14 bases in the middle. The chain's CDR3 is CASSSIETVNTEAFF. The CDR3 DNA reads as TGTGCCAGCTCCTCGATCGAGACTGTGAACACTGAAGCTTTCTTT.

This chain uses TRBV5-1 with TRBJ2-2, with TRBD2 matching 12 bases. Germline V gives CDR1 SGHRS, CDR2 YFSETQ. Trimming cost V 4 bases and J 1 base; bases outside gene matches: 2. The CDR3 consists of 16 residues. The CDR3 sequence is CASSALAGGNTGELFF. Written as DNA, the CDR3 is TGCGCCAGCAGCGCACTAGCGGGGGGGAACACCGGGGAGCTGTTTTTT.

The rearrangement uses TRBV3-1 (or the pseudogene TRBV3-2) and TRBJ1-5; D gene ambiguous. Between the trimmed V and J ends, which lost 4 bases and 6 bases, there was a span of 7 bases. The germline V gene encodes CDR1 LGHDT and CDR2 YNNKEL (reference sequence). This CDR3 has 12 residues. The CDR3 region is CASSPLGQPQHF. CDR3 in DNA: TGTGCCAGCAGCCCCTTGGGTCAGCCCCAGCATTTT.

The chain is built from TRBV11-2 and TRBJ1-4; tentative D call: TRBD1 (5 bases). The germline V gene has CDR1 SGHAT and CDR2 FQNNGV. The V gene lost 1 base and the J gene lost 3 bases, with 6 bases spanning the gap. This CDR3 region has 14 residues. The CDR3 DNA sequence: TGTGCCAGCAGCTTAGGGGACTCTAATGAAAAACTGTTTTTT. This gives the protein CASSLGDSNEKLFF. Looking up the rest from reference TRBV11-2 and TRBJ1-4 gives the full variable domain: EAGVAQSPRYKIIEKRQSVAFWCNPISGHATLYWYQQILGQGPKLLIQFQNNGVVDDSQLPKDRFSAERLKGVDSTLKIQPAKLEDSAVYLCASSLGDSNEKLFFGSGTQLSVL.

V and J are TRBV6-5 and TRBJ2-7, with D tentatively TRBD1 (5 bases). Germline V CDR1 and CDR2: MNHEY, SVGAGI. V lost 7 bases to trimming and J lost 2 bases, with 15 bases between them. The CDR3 totals 14 residues. CDR3 in DNA: TGTGCCAGCACCTGGCGCCGACAGACCTACGAGCAGTACTTC. It yields the protein CASTWRRQTYEQYF.

The chain carries TRBV7-8 and TRBJ2-7; unclear D gene. This CDR3 has 15 residues. The ends were cut back, 1 base at V and 6 bases at J, with 16 bases in the middle. The germline CDR1 and CDR2 sequences are SGHVS and FQNEAQ. The chain's CDR3 is CASSLGAGGLGEQYF. In DNA, the CDR3 is TGTGCCAGCAGCTTAGGGGCAGGTGGGTTAGGCGAGCAGTACTTC.

This chain uses TRBV6-5 with TRBJ1-2; 7 bases map to TRBD1. Per the germline V gene, CDR1 is MNHEY and CDR2 is SVGAGI. The trim removed 5 bases at V and 7 bases at J, leaving 4 bases unmatched. The CDR3 runs to 12 residues. Here the CDR3 reads CASSRDSFGYTF. The CDR3 region has the DNA TGTGCCAGCAGTCGGGACAGCTTTGGCTACACCTTC.

V is TRBV27 and J is TRBJ1-2; no clear D gene. The CDR3 contains 12 residues. With 4 bases removed from V and 4 bases from J, the gap between germline ends came to 7 bases. Germline CDR1 reads MNHEY; CDR2 reads SMNVEV (reference sequence). The CDR3 is CASSSTSYGYTF. CDR3 nucleotides: TGTGCCAGCAGTTCCACAAGCTATGGCTACACCTTC.

The chain joins TRBV6-5 to TRBJ1-1; 9 nucleotides align to TRBD1. The J segment lost 1 base and the V segment lost 2 bases, leaving 2 bases of the junction unmatched. CDR1 and CDR2 from the germline V gene are MNHEY and SVGAGI. There are 15 residues in the CDR3. The CDR3 DNA reads TGTGCCAGCAGTTACCAGGGACAGGGGAACACTGAAGCTTTCTTT. Protein sequence: CASSYQGQGNTEAFF.

The rearrangement links TRBV5-1 to TRBJ2-5; TRBD1 is a possible D gene (5 bases). This CDR3 comprises 13 residues. Deletions cut 0 bases from V and 4 bases from J, with 7 bases between. CDR1 SGHRS and CDR2 YFSETQ come from the germline V gene. The CDR3 DNA is TGCGCCAGCAGCTTGGCCCAGGGAGAGACCCAGTACTTC. It yields the protein CASSLAQGETQYF. Full variable domain (remainder filled in from reference TRBV5-1 and TRBJ2-5): KAGVTQTPRYLIKTRGQQVTLSCSPISGHRSVSWYQQTPGQGLQFLFEYFSETQRNKGNFPGRFSGRQFSNSRSEMNVSTLELGDSALYLCASSLAQGETQYFGPGTRLLVL.

This clone was found once. CDR3 nucleotides: TGTGCCAGCAGCTTAGGGGGTTACTATGGCTACACCTTC. It encodes CASSLGGYYGYTF. The rearrangement links TRBV7-2 to TRBJ1-2; D ambiguous. The CDR3 is made up of 13 amino acids. In germline, CDR1 is SGHTA, CDR2 FQGNSA. V was cut by 1 base and J by 3 bases, with 6 bases left in between. The whole variable domain, filled in from reference TRBV7-2 and TRBJ1-2, reads GAGVSQSPSNKVTEKGKDVELRCDPISGHTALYWYRQSLGQGLEFLIYFQGNSAPDKSGLPSDRFSAERTGGSVSTLTIQRTQQEDSAVYLCASSLGGYYGYTFGSGTRLTVV.

The V and J genes are TRBV30 and TRBJ1-5, with TRBD1 matching over 7 bases. V lost 0 bases and J lost 1; bases outside the gene matches: 9. The CDR3 spans 17 residues. Germline loops: CDR1 GTSNPN, CDR2 SVGIG (reference sequence). The CDR3 region is CAWSVMGDSKSNQPQHF. DNA of the CDR3: TGTGCCTGGAGTGTAATGGGGGACAGTAAAAGCAATCAGCCCCAGCATTTT.

V gene TRBV27 combines with J gene TRBJ2-5; D is undetermined. V lost 5 bases and J 4 bases, leaving 14 bases between the germline ends. The V gene's germline CDR1 is MNHEY and CDR2 SMNVEV (reference sequence). This CDR3 is 14 amino acids long. The CDR3 sequence: CASSQGRFGETQYF. Here the CDR3 DNA reads TGTGCCAGCAGTCAAGGACGATTTGGAGAGACCCAGTACTTC.

Only one count was recorded for this clone. The rearrangement joins TRBV14 to TRBJ2-3; 9 bases are a match to TRBD1. The CDR3 has 18 residues. Germline trimming cut 6 bases from V and 2 bases from J; bases unmatched to any gene: 15. Germline assignment: CDR1 SGHDN and CDR2 FVKESK. The CDR3 nucleotides read TGTGCCAGCAGACCCACTTCGAACAGGGGGCCTCCCACAGATACGCAGTATTTT. Translation gives CASRPTSNRGPPTDTQYF.

This rearrangement joins TRBV6-5 to TRBJ2-7; 8 nucleotides match TRBD1. CDR3 length: 14 amino acids. The V segment lost 7 bases and the J segment 5 bases; nucleotides outside the gene matches: 10. The V gene's germline CDR1 is MNHEY and CDR2 SVGAGI. CDR3 sequence reads: CASTPTGARHEQYF. The CDR3 region has the DNA TGTGCCAGCACCCCGACAGGGGCCCGCCACGAGCAGTACTTC.

The J gene is TRBJ2-1, the V gene TRBV9, with 7 bases that match TRBD2. J gave up 10 bases and V 0 bases, and 4 bases lay outside the gene matches. This CDR3 region has 13 residues. From germline, CDR1 is SGDLS and CDR2 YYNGEE. CDR3 amino acids: CASSVALTSEQFF. The CDR3 nucleotides read TGTGCCAGCAGCGTAGCTTTGACTAGCGAGCAGTTCTTC.

The chain links TRBV18 to TRBJ1-6; 7 positions match TRBD1. The trim removed 4 bases at V and 5 bases at J, leaving 8 bases unmatched. Germline V CDR1 and CDR2: KGHSH, LQKENI. The CDR3 contains 16 residues. This chain's CDR3 is CASSLTDRTDNSPLHF. CDR3 in DNA: TGTGCCAGCTCACTTACGGACAGGACCGATAATTCACCCCTCCACTTT.

The chain joins TRBV3-1 (or the pseudogene TRBV3-2) to TRBJ1-2; 8 bases agree with TRBD1. The CDR3 has 16 amino acids. With V trimmed by 0 bases and J by 7 bases, 10 bases remained unmatched. Looked up from germline, CDR1 is LGHDT and CDR2 is YNNKEL (reference sequence). CDR3 coding DNA: TGTGCCAGCAGCCAAGAAATAGGACAGGGAATTGGTGGCTACACCTTC. It is translated as CASSQEIGQGIGGYTF.

V is TRBV15 and J is TRBJ2-1; 10 bases map to TRBD1. This CDR3 has 15 residues. Germline V lookup: CDR1 LNHNV, CDR2 YYDKDF (reference sequence). J gave up 7 bases and V 5 bases, and 8 bases lay outside the gene matches. CDR3 DNA: TGTGCCACCAGCTCCGACCGGGACAGGGGAAATGAGCAGTTCTTC. This gives the protein CATSSDRDRGNEQFF.

The V call is TRBV10-3, the J call TRBJ2-3; TRBD1 matches at 7 bases. J gave up 3 bases and V 6 bases, and 9 bases lay outside the gene matches. The CDR3 loop spans 15 amino acids. Germline CDR1 reads ENHRY; CDR2 reads SYGVKD. In nucleotides, the CDR3 is TGTGCCATCAGCCAGGGGGACCTAAGAACAGATACGCAGTATTTT. Translation: CAISQGDLRTDTQYF.

The chain joins TRBV30 to TRBJ2-2; 7 bases align to TRBD1. This CDR3 region has 13 residues. J lost 0 bases, V lost 6 bases, and 1 base had no gene match. Germline V gene data show CDR1 as GTSNPN and CDR2 as SVGIG (reference sequence). The CDR3 sequence: CACGQANTGELFF. CDR3 in DNA: TGTGCCTGCGGACAGGCGAACACCGGGGAGCTGTTTTTT. Looking up the rest from reference TRBV30 and TRBJ2-2 gives the full variable domain: SQTIHQWPATLVQPVGSPLSLECTVEGTSNPNLYWYRQAAGRGLQLLFYSVGIGQISSEVPQNLSASRPQDRQFILSSKKLLLSDSGFYLCACGQANTGELFFGEGSRLTVL.

The sample holds one count of this clone. The J gene is TRBJ2-3, the V gene TRBV27, with D possibly being TRBD2 (6 bases). The ends were cut back, 5 bases at V and 6 bases at J, with 12 bases in the middle. The germline gives CDR1 MNHEY, CDR2 SMNVEV (reference sequence). The CDR3 loop spans 13 amino acids. DNA for the CDR3: TGTGCCAGCAGTCCTGGACGGGAGGATACGCAGTATTTT. The encoded protein is CASSPGREDTQYF.

In its sample, this clone was seen a few times. CDR3 protein: CASSPPEAGGGYGYTF. The CDR3 nucleotides are TGTGCCAGCTCACCACCGGAAGCAGGGGGCGGCTATGGCTACACCTTC. This sequence joins TRBV18 and TRBJ1-2, with 8 bases identical to TRBD1. V lost 0 bases and J lost 4; bases outside the gene matches: 7. CDR1 KGHSH and CDR2 LQKENI come from the germline V gene. The CDR3 has 16 residues.

A note on this clone: One end of the junction fails to match germline, which may point to a read error. The chain combines TRBV7-7 with TRBJ2-1, with TRBD1 identical over 10 bases. The CDR3 spans 14 residues. Germline V lookup: CDR1 SSHAT, CDR2 FNYEAQ (reference sequence). The CDR3 DNA follows: TGTGCTAGCAGCCAGGGACAGGGGCCCAATGAGCAGTTCTTC. This encodes CASSQGQGPNEQFF.

V gene TRBV5-6 combines with J gene TRBJ2-1; 12 bases fit TRBD2. CDR1 is SGHDT and CDR2 is YYEEEE in the germline V gene. V trimming: 5 bases; J trimming: 5 bases; junction bases outside the gene matches: 2. This CDR3 contains 14 residues. DNA for the CDR3: TGTGCCAGCAGACTAGCGGGGGGTAACAATGAGCAGTTCTTC. It specifies CASRLAGGNNEQFF.